Presented here are 18 T cell receptor beta chains from one specimen sequenced in a study of blood T cell repertoires in COVID-19. TCRdb keeps only in-frame clones here, not all; method: immunoSEQ multiplex PCR. Seen here are 250,000 or so clones, roughly four fifths observed once, and the top ten hold more than 3%. Sequencing was performed on PBMCs or T cells enriched from blood (not recorded which). The receptor set was obtained from a man in his fifties who had recovered from COVID-19.

The chain carries TRBV14 and TRBJ2-6; D is uncertain. Trimming took 4 bases from V and 2 from J, leaving 15 bases between them. The CDR3 has 17 amino acids. Germline V gene sequence: CDR1 SGHDN, CDR2 FVKESK. CDR3 residues: CASSPRQTKAGANVLTF. DNA for the CDR3: TGTGCCAGCAGCCCCCGACAAACCAAGGCTGGGGCCAACGTCCTGACTTTC.

This clone was seen ten or more times. CDR3 sequence reads: CASSLDLGPSEGYGYTF. The CDR3 DNA follows: TGTGCCAGCAGCTTGGATCTGGGCCCAAGCGAGGGCTATGGCTACACCTTC. The V and J genes are TRBV5-6 and TRBJ1-2; D unclear. The V and J ends lost 0 bases and 4 bases respectively, with 19 bases between them. CDR1 SGHDT and CDR2 YYEEEE come from the germline V gene. This CDR3 has 17 amino acids.

This clone has a single count. V gene TRBV24-1 combines with J gene TRBJ2-7, with 9 bases matching TRBD1. V was clipped by 4 bases and J by 4 bases; unmatched bases: 4. The CDR3 runs to 14 residues. The germline CDR1 and CDR2 sequences are KGHDR and SFDVKD. Written as DNA, the CDR3 is TGTGCCACCAGTGAGGCTGGGACAGGGTACGAGCAGTACTTC. Translation gives CATSEAGTGYEQYF.

The V call is TRBV12-3 or TRBV12-4, the J call TRBJ2-7, with 7 bases matching TRBD1. Trimming cost V 7 bases and J 4 bases; bases outside gene matches: 7. The CDR3 spans 13 residues. The CDR3 spells CASKEGGVYEQYF. In nucleotides, the CDR3 is TGTGCCAGCAAAGAAGGGGGCGTTTACGAGCAGTACTTC.

The chain has TRBV5-5 and TRBJ1-2, with TRBD1 matching over 9 bases. The V gene's germline CDR1 is SGHKS and CDR2 YYEKEE (reference sequence). The CDR3 totals 16 residues. V was pared by 0 bases and J by 2 bases, with 5 bases of the junction left unmatched. The chain's CDR3 is CASSLGQGVRNYGYTF. The CDR3 DNA reads as TGTGCCAGCAGCTTGGGACAGGGGGTGAGGAACTATGGCTACACCTTC.

This sequence joins TRBV7-2 and TRBJ2-3, with D possibly TRBD1 on 5 matching bases. The CDR3 spans 13 residues. Germline V gene lookup returns CDR1 SGHTA and CDR2 FQGNSA. V gave up 4 bases and J gave up 6 bases, with 11 bases separating them. The CDR3, as DNA: TGTGCCAGCAGCTCGCAGGGCAGGGATACGCAGTATTTT. Encoded protein: CASSSQGRDTQYF. The variable domain in full, with the rest retrieved from reference TRBV7-2 and TRBJ2-3, is GAGVSQSPSNKVTEKGKDVELRCDPISGHTALYWYRQSLGQGLEFLIYFQGNSAPDKSGLPSDRFSAERTGGSVSTLTIQRTQQEDSAVYLCASSSQGRDTQYFGPGTRLTVL.

The J gene is TRBJ1-6, the V gene TRBV5-4, with 7 bases lining up with TRBD1. Germline assignment: CDR1 SGHNT and CDR2 YYREEE (reference sequence). This CDR3 contains 15 residues. Losses at the gene ends were 3 bases for V and 7 bases for J; bases not matched to a gene: 7. This CDR3 is CASSSLTGRNSPLHF. The CDR3 DNA reads TGTGCCAGCAGCTCCTTGACAGGGCGCAATTCACCCCTCCACTTT.

This chain connects TRBV11-3 to TRBJ2-2; 10 nucleotides line up with TRBD1. The CDR3 consists of 14 residues. Germline V gene data show CDR1 as SGHNT and CDR2 as YENEEA. V lost 6 bases, J lost 6 bases, and 4 bases stayed unmatched. CDR3 protein: CASRPGTGAGELFF. The CDR3 DNA reads as TGTGCCAGCAGACCAGGGACAGGGGCCGGGGAGCTGTTTTTT.

The chain employs TRBV11-2 and TRBJ2-1; 8 bases line up with TRBD2. The V and J ends lost 5 bases and 4 bases, in that order; junction bases with no gene match: 16. The CDR3 consists of 18 residues. Germline V gene sequence: CDR1 SGHAT, CDR2 FQNNGV. CDR3 loop: CASSHRTGGPAYYNEQFF. The CDR3 region has the DNA TGTGCCAGCAGCCATCGAACGGGAGGGCCAGCGTATTACAATGAGCAGTTCTTC. The variable domain in full, completed from reference TRBV11-2 and TRBJ2-1, reads EAGVAQSPRYKIIEKRQSVAFWCNPISGHATLYWYQQILGQGPKLLIQFQNNGVVDDSQLPKDRFSAERLKGVDSTLKIQPAKLEDSAVYLCASSHRTGGPAYYNEQFFGPGTRLTVL.

This rearrangement joins TRBV7-8 to TRBJ2-7; 11 nucleotides match TRBD1. J lost 10 bases, V lost 5 bases, and 7 bases had no gene match. The CDR3 is made up of 13 amino acids. Germline-derived CDR1 and CDR2 are SGHVS and FQNEAQ. The chain's CDR3 is CASSTGQGAIQYF. CDR3 bases: TGTGCCAGCAGCACCGGACAGGGGGCGATACAGTACTTC.

This clone was seen once. The chain couples TRBV6-4 to TRBJ2-2; D perhaps matches TRBD2 (7 bases). The germline V gene encodes CDR1 MRHNA and CDR2 SNTAGT. V was pared by 7 bases and J by 5 bases, with 11 bases between. The length of the CDR3 is 13 residues. Here the CDR3 reads CASIGGRTGELFF. The CDR3 DNA is TGTGCCAGCATCGGGGGGCGAACCGGGGAGCTGTTTTTT.

About this clone itself: A junction end diverges from the germline sequence, so it may reflect a read error. This CDR3 is also generated by other DNA sequences in the sample. The rearrangement joins TRBV19 to TRBJ1-1; unclear D gene. The CDR3 runs to 13 residues. Germline loops: CDR1 LNHDA, CDR2 SQIVND (reference sequence). The CDR3 here is CASRSEDYTEAFF. CDR3 in DNA: TGTGCCAGTAGATCGGAGGATTACACTGAGGCTTTCTTT.

In this sample, this clone turned up a few times. The chain employs TRBV11-3 and TRBJ1-3; 7 bases are a match to TRBD1. In germline, CDR1 is SGHNT, CDR2 YENEEA. This CDR3 is 13 amino acids long. With 7 bases clipped from V and 1 base from J, the junction kept 1 base outside the gene matches. CDR3 sequence: CASKGQSGNTIYF. The CDR3 DNA sequence: TGTGCCAGCAAGGGACAGTCTGGAAACACCATATATTTT.

The chain combines TRBV14 with TRBJ1-1; D is perhaps TRBD1 (5 bases). V lost 4 bases, J lost 6 bases, and 6 bases lay in between. Germline V gives CDR1 SGHDN, CDR2 FVKESK. The CDR3 spans 11 residues. This CDR3 is CASSLRAEAFF. CDR3 coding DNA: TGTGCCAGCAGCCTCAGGGCTGAAGCTTTCTTT.

The J gene is TRBJ1-1, the V gene TRBV3-1 (or the pseudogene TRBV3-2); 9 bases are shared with TRBD1. The junction had 12 bases not matched to a gene; V was cut back by 4 bases and J by 6 bases. In germline, CDR1 is LGHDT, CDR2 YNNKEL (reference sequence). CDR3 size: 16 residues. The CDR3 is CASSLGQGPRVSEAFF. DNA of the CDR3: TGTGCCAGCAGCCTGGGACAGGGACCCCGAGTGTCTGAAGCTTTCTTT.

The chain recombines TRBV11-2 with TRBJ1-1, with a possible D match to TRBD1 (5 bases). The CDR3 is 13 residues long. Germline lookup yields CDR1 SGHAT and CDR2 FQNNGV. V lost 0 bases, J lost 8 bases, and 10 bases lay in between. The CDR3 sequence is CASSLERGGEAFF. The CDR3 DNA reads TGTGCCAGCAGCTTAGAGCGGGGGGGAGAAGCTTTCTTT.

J is TRBJ2-5 and V is TRBV6-5; TRBD1 aligns across 9 bases. V was pared by 4 bases and J by 9 bases, with 12 bases of the junction left unmatched. The CDR3 sequence is 15 residues long. The germline V gene has CDR1 MNHEY and CDR2 SVGAGI. In DNA form, the CDR3 reads TGTGCCAGCAGTTTTACCCCGACAGGGGGGAAGTCCCAGTACTTC. Translation gives CASSFTPTGGKSQYF.

CDR3 residues: CASSIDSIGTGSYEQYF. Here the CDR3 DNA reads TGTGCCAGTAGTATAGATAGTATTGGGACAGGGTCCTACGAGCAGTACTTC. The chain combines TRBV19 with TRBJ2-7; 9 nucleotides line up with TRBD1. V was clipped by 0 bases and J by 1 base; unmatched bases: 7. From germline, CDR1 is LNHDA and CDR2 SQIVND (reference sequence). This CDR3 is built from 17 residues.